This TCR beta chain was documented in a study of monozygotic twins with inflammatory bowel disease. General study findings and limits: The study found lower TCRbeta diversity (inverse Simpson) in IBD patients than in healthy co-twins.

About 3.5 ug of total RNA went into each TCR library. There were eight separate reactions per sample in which cDNA was made. Template switching introduced UMIs that contain a 6-nucleotide sample barcode. TCRdb re-called the 5' RACE reads; every CDR3 protein appears as one record, without DNA. In all, the sample yields 150,000 to 200,000 distinct CDR3 sequences. Comments on this clonotype: What it binds is not known.

Germline V CDR1 and CDR2: DFQATT, SNEGSKA (reference sequence). The CDR3 runs to 16 residues. The chain uses TRBV20-1 and TRBJ2-3; TCRdb proposes TRBD1, but this gene call is untestable without DNA. The sequence came from a human donor with ulcerative colitis or Crohn's disease, or a healthy co-twin of an affected twin (not recorded which). Sequencing used blood. This CDR3 reads CSASPSSGSWTDTQYF.